These 28 T cell receptor beta chains came from one sample sequenced in a study of T cell clonality in common variable immunodeficiency. Data came from immunoSEQ multiplex PCR; TCRdb stores just in-frame clones and leaves some out. The sample is made up of about 60,000 clones, none counted only once. Material for sequencing was peripheral blood mononuclear cells. These receptors all stem from a person aged 18-70 years in good health.

This clone came up many times. The read ends 3 residues before the CDR3 terminus; that terminus is restored from the germline J gene. V is TRBV27 and J is TRBJ2-1, with 9 bases identical to TRBD2. The trim removed 3 bases at V and 8 bases at J, leaving 5 bases unmatched. The CDR3 sequence is 14 residues long. From germline, CDR1 is MNHEY and CDR2 SMNVEV (reference sequence). CDR3 DNA (partial): TGTGCCAGCAGTTTTAGCGGGAGAGGCGATGAG. Protein: CASSFSGRGDE. The entire CDR3 protein is CASSFSGRGDEQFF.

This clone has a count of ten or more. The CDR3 end falls 3 residues outside the read, so it is completed with the germline J gene. The V and J genes are TRBV2 and TRBJ2-3, with 8 bases matching TRBD1. The CDR3 runs 15 residues. Germline V gene sequence: CDR1 SNHLY, CDR2 FYNNEI. J was trimmed by 4 bases and V by 6 bases; bases with no gene match: 9. CDR3 DNA, as far as it was read: TGTGCCAGCAGGACAGGGGACTTGGGGGCAGATACG. Its protein product is CASRTGDLGADT. The whole CDR3 region reads CASRTGDLGADTQYF.

The table lists this clone with many counts. The CDR3 end falls 3 residues outside the read, so it is completed with the germline J gene. The chain joins TRBV20-1 to TRBJ2-1; unclear D gene. Germline V CDR1 and CDR2: DFQATT, SNEGSKA (reference sequence). Trimming took 3 bases from V and 6 from J, leaving 9 bases between them. This CDR3 is 12 amino acids long. CDR3 DNA, as far as it was read: TGCAGTGCTAGGGCGACTCTCAATGAG. Its translation is CSARATLNE. The complete CDR3 protein is CSARATLNEQFF.

This clone was recorded many times. The CDR3 is cut off 3 residues early in the read; its end comes from the germline J gene. The rearrangement uses TRBV30 and TRBJ1-2; TRBD1 might be the D (5 bases). Trimming removed 5 bases at V and 4 bases at J, with 8 bases between. CDR1 is GTSNPN, CDR2 SVGIG, per germline (reference sequence). This CDR3 contains 11 residues. CDR3 DNA, as far as it was read: TGTGCCTGGCGACAGTCCTATGGC. This encodes CAWRQSYG. The whole CDR3 is CAWRQSYGYTF.

This clone was recorded at least ten times. The read gets to within 3 residues of the CDR3 end, and the germline J gene fills in the rest. The J gene is TRBJ2-1, the V gene TRBV5-1; D remains unclear. V was trimmed by 7 bases and J by 5 bases, leaving 16 bases between them. Germline V gene sequence: CDR1 SGHRS, CDR2 YFSETQ. This CDR3 region has 14 residues. The sequenced part of the CDR3 DNA is TGCGCCAGCGGCACCCCGACTCTCCACAATGAG. It specifies CASGTPTLHNE. The whole CDR3 is CASGTPTLHNEQFF. Full variable domain (rest looked up from reference TRBV5-1 and TRBJ2-1): KAGVTQTPRYLIKTRGQQVTLSCSPISGHRSVSWYQQTPGQGLQFLFEYFSETQRNKGNFPGRFSGRQFSNSRSEMNVSTLELGDSALYLCASGTPTLHNEQFFGPGTRLTVL.

The sample holds many counts of this clone. Read data end 3 residues before the CDR3 end; the end is taken from the germline J gene. The chain carries TRBV18 and TRBJ1-2, with TRBD1 as a possible D gene (6 bases). The CDR3 has 13 amino acids. Germline CDR1 and CDR2: KGHSH and LQKENI. CDR3 in amino acids: CASSPPYRASYTF. CDR3 DNA, as far as it was read: TGTGCCAGCTCACCACCGTACAGGGCAAGC. Looking up the rest from reference TRBV18 and TRBJ1-2 gives the full variable domain: NAGVMQNPRHLVRRRGQEARLRCSPMKGHSHVYWYRQLPEEGLKFMVYLQKENIIDESGMPKERFSAEFPKEGPSILRIQQVVRGDSAAYFCASSPPYRASYTFGSGTRLTVV.

Many counts were recorded for this clone. The read comes to an end 3 residues before the CDR3 does, leaving the germline J gene to fill in the end. The chain couples TRBV6-2 or TRBV6-3 to TRBJ2-7; the D gene could be TRBD1 or TRBD2 (6 bases each). Trimming shortened V by 5 bases and J by 3 bases, and 11 bases separated the two germline ends. Germline loops: CDR1 MNHEY, CDR2 SVGEGT. The length of the CDR3 is 13 residues. CDR3 region: CASSGGTNYEQYF. Partial CDR3 DNA: TGTGCCAGCAGTGGCGGGACAAACTACGAG.

This clone showed up many times. From the germline J gene comes the end of the CDR3, since the read stops 3 residues before it. The chain couples TRBV20-1 to TRBJ2-1, with no clear D. V lost 1 base to trimming and J lost 0 bases, with 7 bases between them. CDR1 is DFQATT, CDR2 SNEGSKA, per germline (reference sequence). CDR3 size: 14 residues. This CDR3 is CSARAFSSYNEQFF. The DNA read from the CDR3 is TGCAGTGCTAGAGCCTTCAGCTCCTACAATGAG.

This clone was observed many times. The read ends 3 residues shy of where the CDR3 ends; the end is completed using the germline J gene. V gene TRBV18 combines with J gene TRBJ1-1, with D maybe TRBD1 (5 bases). Germline V gives CDR1 KGHSH, CDR2 LQKENI. The CDR3 totals 17 residues. V shed 3 bases and J shed 3 bases, with 20 bases lying between them. The covered CDR3 bases are TGTGCCAGCTCACCGGGTTACGTAGACAGCAGGGACACTGAA. This gives the protein CASSPGYVDSRDTE. The CDR3 in full is CASSPGYVDSRDTEAFF.

This clone has ten or more counts. The CDR3 is cut off 3 residues early in the read; its end comes from the germline J gene. The chain carries TRBV4-1 and TRBJ1-1; D gene uncertain. The CDR3 extends over 15 amino acids. Germline CDR1 reads MGHRA; CDR2 reads YSYEKL. V lost 0 bases and J lost 1, with 9 bases in between. CDR3 DNA, as far as it was read: TGCGCCAGCAGCCAAGAGAAGCACCCGAACACTGAA. This sequence encodes CASSQEKHPNTE. The CDR3, in full, reads CASSQEKHPNTEAFF.

This clone was counted ten times or more. The sequenced CDR3 bases are TGTGCCAGCAGCTTTAGGGGCACAGATACG. This translates into CASSFRGTDT. The full CDR3 is CASSFRGTDTQYF. The chain couples TRBV7-3 to TRBJ2-3; D call uncertain. The read falls 3 residues short of the CDR3 end, and the missing part is taken from the germline J gene. The CDR3 length is 13 residues. Trimming took off 3 bases at V and 1 base at J, with 5 bases between the two ends. Germline V gene sequence: CDR1 SGHTA, CDR2 FQGTGA. The whole variable domain, filled in from reference TRBV7-3 and TRBJ2-3, reads GAGVSQTPSNKVTEKGKYVELRCDPISGHTALYWYRQSLGQGPEFLIYFQGTGAADDSGLPNDRFFAVRPEGSVSTLKIQRTERGDSAVYLCASSFRGTDTQYFGPGTRLTVL.

At least ten counts were recorded for this clone. The sequenced fragment ends 3 residues before the CDR3 boundary, so the rest is inferred from the germline J gene. The chain employs TRBV19 and TRBJ2-3, with a tentative D call TRBD2 (6 bases). V lost 3 bases to trimming and J lost 0 bases, with 13 bases between them. CDR3 size: 16 residues. Germline CDR1 is LNHDA and CDR2 is SQIVND (reference sequence). The CDR3: CASSIIPGTSTDTQYF. The sequenced CDR3 bases are TGTGCCAGTAGTATCATCCCCGGGACTAGCACAGATACG.

This clone was counted ten times or more. The read finishes 3 residues shy of the CDR3 end, and the germline J gene is used to complete it. The rearrangement joins TRBV2 to TRBJ2-7, with D possibly TRBD2 on 5 matching bases. Germline CDR1 SNHLY, CDR2 FYNNEI. The V and J ends lost 6 bases and 3 bases respectively, with 15 bases between them. The CDR3 loop spans 14 amino acids. CDR3 protein: CASRDSARIYEQYF. Partial CDR3 DNA: TGTGCCAGCAGGGACTCCGCACGGATCTACGAG.

This clone was recorded many times. Read sequence stops 3 residues before the CDR3 end, and the germline J gene provides the missing end. V usage is TRBV6-2 or TRBV6-3 and J usage is TRBJ2-7; 11 bases are a match to TRBD2. J gave up 6 bases and V 0 bases, and 7 bases lay outside the gene matches. The CDR3 has 16 residues. Germline V gene lookup returns CDR1 MNHEY and CDR2 SVGEGT. The part of the CDR3 DNA that was read is TGTGCCAGCAGTTACTCGATAGCGGGAGGGCCCTCCGAG. Its protein product is CASSYSIAGGPSE. The CDR3 in full is CASSYSIAGGPSEQYF.

The table lists this clone with a few counts. The read halts 3 residues ahead of the CDR3 end, with the missing end drawn from the germline J gene. The V gene is TRBV20-1, the J gene TRBJ2-7; possible D gene TRBD2, 5 bases. This CDR3 spans 16 amino acids. In germline, CDR1 is DFQATT, CDR2 SNEGSKA (reference sequence). The V gene lost 0 bases and the J gene lost 0 bases, with 15 bases spanning the gap. The CDR3 region is CSARDPLASSSYEQYF. CDR3 DNA (partial): TGCAGTGCTAGAGATCCATTAGCGTCAAGCTCCTACGAG.

This clone was detected many times. Sequencing ends 3 residues short of the CDR3 end; the germline J gene provides the rest. The chain has TRBV6-1 and TRBJ2-7; TRBD2 agrees at 11 bases. Unmatched junction bases numbered 1, after V lost 1 base and J lost 2 bases. The CDR3 has 15 amino acids. Looked up from germline, CDR1 is MNHNS and CDR2 is SASEGT. The DNA read from the CDR3 is TGTGCCAGCAGTGAAGTTAGCGGGGGGGCCTACGAG. Amino acid sequence: CASSEVSGGAYE. The whole CDR3 protein reads CASSEVSGGAYEQYF.

As concerns this clone: The CDR3 is cut off 3 residues early in the read; its end comes from the germline J gene. The gene calls are TRBV7-9 and TRBJ2-7; 9 bases match TRBD1. CDR3 length: 15 residues. With V trimmed by 5 bases and J by 2 bases, 7 bases remained unmatched. The V gene's germline CDR1 is SEHNR and CDR2 FQNEAQ (reference sequence). The CDR3 DNA, read in part, is TGTGCCAGCAGCCCATGGACAGGGGACGCCTACGAG. It encodes CASSPWTGDAYE. The whole CDR3 protein reads CASSPWTGDAYEQYF.

This clone was detected many times. The CDR3 end lies 3 residues beyond the end of the read and is filled in from the germline J gene. The V call is TRBV19, the J call TRBJ2-7, with D unresolved. The CDR3 consists of 12 residues. V gave up 7 bases and J gave up 1 base, with 8 bases separating them. Germline V CDR1 and CDR2: LNHDA, SQIVND (reference sequence). The chain's CDR3 is CASKGPSYEQYF. The sequenced part of the CDR3 DNA is TGTGCCAGTAAAGGTCCTTCCTACGAG.

This clone occurred many times. Sequencing ends 3 residues short of the CDR3 end; the germline J gene provides the rest. J is TRBJ2-3 and V is TRBV6-4; D is undetermined. Germline V lookup: CDR1 MRHNA, CDR2 SNTAGT. The CDR3 contains 13 residues. The V and J ends lost 2 bases and 2 bases respectively, with 5 bases between them. The CDR3 DNA, read in part, is TGTGCCAGCAGTGACAGGTACACAGATACG. Its protein product is CASSDRYTDT. The entire CDR3 reads CASSDRYTDTQYF.

For this clone: It differs at one base from a far larger clone, so likely a read error. The read ends 3 residues shy of where the CDR3 ends; the end is completed using the germline J gene. This rearrangement joins TRBV7-9 to TRBJ2-3, with D maybe TRBD1 (6 bases). This CDR3 contains 14 residues. Per germline, CDR1 SEHNR and CDR2 FQNEAQ (reference sequence). V shed 1 base and J shed 1 base, with 6 bases lying between them. The CDR3 region is CASSLEGGTDTQYF. CDR3 DNA (partial): TGTGCCAGCAGCTTAGAGGGGGGCACAGATACG.

At least ten counts were recorded for this clone. The read finishes 3 residues shy of the CDR3 end, and the germline J gene is used to complete it. J is TRBJ1-2 and V is TRBV30, with a possible D match to TRBD1 (6 bases). Trimming removed 4 bases from V and 1 base from J, with 7 bases in between. In germline, CDR1 is GTSNPN, CDR2 SVGIG (reference sequence). The CDR3 totals 12 residues. The CDR3 protein is CAWTGDNYGYTF. The sequenced CDR3 bases are TGTGCCTGGACAGGGGATAACTATGGC.

There are many counts of this clone. The DNA ends 3 residues before the CDR3 does, and the rest of the CDR3 is filled in from the germline J gene. The rearrangement uses TRBV30 and TRBJ2-2; maybe TRBD1 (6 bases). The germline V gene encodes CDR1 GTSNPN and CDR2 SVGIG (reference sequence). CDR3 length: 14 amino acids. Trimming pared 1 base from V and 6 bases from J, leaving 12 bases between. The CDR3 protein is CAWSAPPGAGELFF. The covered CDR3 bases are TGTGCCTGGAGTGCCCCCCCAGGGGCCGGGGAG. Full variable domain (missing parts from reference TRBV30 and TRBJ2-2): SQTIHQWPATLVQPVGSPLSLECTVEGTSNPNLYWYRQAAGRGLQLLFYSVGIGQISSEVPQNLSASRPQDRQFILSSKKLLLSDSGFYLCAWSAPPGAGELFFGEGSRLTVL.

This clone was detected many times. At one end the junction does not follow the germline gene, possibly because of a read error. The read terminates 3 residues before the CDR3 end, so the remaining end is supplied by the germline J gene. The chain recombines TRBV7-9 with TRBJ2-1, with no clear D. The CDR3 has 13 amino acids. In germline, CDR1 is SEHNR, CDR2 FQNEAQ (reference sequence). The CDR3 spells CASSPRTYNEQFF. The DNA read from the CDR3 is TGTGCCAGCAGCCCGCGTACCTATAATGAG. Using reference TRBV7-9 and TRBJ2-1 for the parts outside the CDR3, the full variable domain is DTGVSQNPRHKITKRGQNVTFRCDPISEHNRLYWYRQTLGQGPEFLTYFQNEAQLEKSRLLSDRFSAERPKGSFSTLEIQRTEQGDSAMYLCASSPRTYNEQFFGPGTRLTVL.

There are many counts of this clone. Sequencing ends 3 residues short of the CDR3 end; the germline J gene provides the rest. The V call is TRBV20-1, the J call TRBJ1-5; 7 bases map to TRBD1. V lost 4 bases and J lost 0; bases outside the gene matches: 6. Per the germline V gene, CDR1 is DFQATT and CDR2 is SNEGSKA (reference sequence). This CDR3 comprises 15 residues. This CDR3 reads CSAIEGAYSNQPQHF. CDR3 bases read: TGCAGTGCTATTGAGGGGGCCTATAGCAATCAGCCC.

This clone was seen many times. The DNA ends 3 residues before the CDR3 does, and the rest of the CDR3 is filled in from the germline J gene. V usage is TRBV27 and J usage is TRBJ2-7; 7 nucleotides match TRBD1. The V and J ends lost 5 bases and 0 bases, in that order; junction bases with no gene match: 1. The CDR3 sequence is 13 residues long. Germline V gives CDR1 MNHEY, CDR2 SMNVEV (reference sequence). The DNA read from the CDR3 is TGTGCCAGCAGTAGACAGGGCTCCTACGAG. Translating gives CASSRQGSYE. The entire CDR3 reads CASSRQGSYEQYF.

This clone was recorded many times. The read falls 3 residues short of the CDR3 end, and the missing part is taken from the germline J gene. This rearrangement joins TRBV5-5 to TRBJ2-7, with 8 positions matching TRBD2. In germline, CDR1 is SGHKS, CDR2 YYEKEE (reference sequence). Trimming removed 2 bases from V and 5 bases from J; junction bases left unmatched: 9. This CDR3 comprises 15 residues. CDR3 region: CASSFGAGVRDEQYF. CDR3 DNA, as far as it was read: TGTGCCAGCAGCTTTGGAGCGGGAGTTAGAGACGAG.

This clone occurred many times. The read comes to an end 3 residues before the CDR3 does, leaving the germline J gene to fill in the end. The chain is built from TRBV28 and TRBJ2-7, with 7 bases fitting TRBD1. The CDR3 sequence is 14 residues long. Germline V CDR1 and CDR2: MDHEN, SYDVKM. V was pared by 8 bases and J by 1 base, with 8 bases of the junction left unmatched. The CDR3 DNA, read in part, is TGTGCCAGCGACGTAGGGGGCGCGTCCTACGAG. Protein sequence: CASDVGGASYE. The whole CDR3 reads CASDVGGASYEQYF. The full variable domain, rest sourced from reference TRBV28 and TRBJ2-7, is DVKVTQSSRYLVKRTGEKVFLECVQDMDHENMFWYRQDPGLGLRLIYFSYDVKMKEKGDIPEGYSVSREKKERFSLILESASTNQTSMYLCASDVGGASYEQYFGPGTRLTVT.

This clone was recorded many times. The observed sequence ends 3 residues before the CDR3 terminus, with the missing tail filled in from the germline J gene. The chain couples TRBV27 to TRBJ2-1, with a weak D call TRBD1 (8 bases). V dropped 5 bases and J dropped 0 bases, with 14 bases sitting between them. Germline loops: CDR1 MNHEY, CDR2 SMNVEV (reference sequence). This CDR3 is 16 amino acids long. CDR3 loop: CASSLNRGGSYNEQFF. Incomplete CDR3 DNA: TGTGCCAGCAGTCTAAACAGGGGGGGCTCCTACAATGAG.